Only one count was recorded for the clone carrying this TCR beta chain. What it recognizes is unknown. These data originate in a study of shared clonotypes between healthy human individuals. Germline V CDR1 and CDR2: SGHDT, YYEEEE. There are 17 residues in the CDR3. V dropped 4 bases and J dropped 1; count of bases not matched to a gene: 12. Study-level points and caveats: Shared across a few donors were approximately 5% of the naive CD4 clonotypes. Measured sharing among donors was expected to vary with sequencing depth.

The assay was immunoSEQ multiplex PCR, and TCRdb's table has in-frame clones only and misses some. Counted here are about 980,000 clones, roughly 72% occurring once; the ten biggest clones make up nearly 1.5%. This clonotype was obtained from a man between 18 and 35 years old in good health. The source material was memory CD4+ T cells sorted from blood. Noted subset: CD45RA-negative fraction. The V call is TRBV5-6, the J call TRBJ2-7, with TRBD1 matching over 9 bases. The CDR3 sequence: CASSHPGTGIASYEQYF. In nucleotides, the CDR3 is TGTGCCAGCAGCCACCCCGGGACAGGGATCGCTTCCTACGAGCAGTACTTC.